What follows are 25 T cell receptor beta chains derived from one specimen sequenced in a study of T-cell reconstitution after alpha-beta-depleted transplantation in children. Unique molecular identifiers were used in preparing the TCRbeta library. TCRdb called the PCR reads again in MiXCR, with one record for every CDR3 protein. The repertoire consists of fewer than 750,000 distinct CDR3 sequences, with 20% to 25% occurring once and the leading ten covering 13% to 15%. The material was PBMCs, mostly from graft donor cells, obtained 360 days after TCRalphabeta/CD19-depleted stem cell transplant. The source of these receptors is a boy under three years old who had a stem cell transplant for acute myeloid leukemia, so the T cells may come from the graft donor.

This chain connects TRBV5-1 to TRBJ1-2, with a tentative D call TRBD1 (5 bases). This CDR3 is built from 13 residues. V gave up 1 base and J gave up 8 bases, with 12 bases separating them. Per germline, CDR1 SGHRS and CDR2 YFSETQ. Here the CDR3 DNA reads TGCGCCAGCAGCTTGTCCGGGGACGCCGGCTACACCTTC. Its protein is CASSLSGDAGYTF.

This clonotype showed up just a few times. The V call is TRBV9, the J call TRBJ2-5; 7 bases match TRBD1. Looked up from germline, CDR1 is SGDLS and CDR2 is YYNGEE. With V trimmed by 4 bases and J by 4 bases, 7 bases remained unmatched. The length of the CDR3 is 14 residues. The CDR3 sequence: CASSFTTGTETQYF. The DNA of the CDR3 is TGTGCCAGCAGCTTCACGACAGGGACAGAGACCCAGTACTTC.

The chain carries TRBV5-6 and TRBJ2-5, with D perhaps TRBD2 (5 bases). Per the germline V gene, CDR1 is SGHDT and CDR2 is YYEEEE. This CDR3 has 16 residues. With 0 bases removed from V and 2 bases from J, the gap between germline ends came to 14 bases. The CDR3 nucleotides read TGTGCCAGCAGCTTGGGGGCAGATAGGAGGCAAGAGACCCAGTACTTC. This translates into CASSLGADRRQETQYF.

This clonotype has a count of ten or more. The chain combines TRBV4-1 with TRBJ1-6, with D possibly being TRBD1 (5 bases). CDR1 and CDR2 from the germline V gene are MGHRA and YSYEKL. V shed 0 bases and J shed 0 bases, with 9 bases lying between them. CDR3 length: 17 amino acids. The CDR3 protein is CASSQDGGSSYNSPLHF. CDR3 coding DNA: TGCGCCAGCAGCCAAGACGGGGGGAGCTCCTATAATTCACCCCTCCACTTT.

Ten or more counts support this clonotype. The chain recombines TRBV14 with TRBJ2-5; the match to TRBD1 covers 8 bases. CDR3 length: 15 amino acids. Germline CDR1 is SGHDN and CDR2 is FVKESK. J lost 4 bases, V lost 1 base, and 5 bases had no gene match. CDR3 region: CASSQVRRGRETQYF. The CDR3 bases are TGTGCCAGCAGCCAAGTACGCAGGGGGCGAGAGACCCAGTACTTC.

Only a few counts were recorded for this clonotype. J is TRBJ2-3 and V is TRBV12-3 or TRBV12-4, with 8 positions matching TRBD1. V shed 3 bases and J 0 bases; nucleotides not matched to a gene: 5. The CDR3 is 16 residues long. The CDR3 DNA sequence: TGTGCCAGCAGTTTTTGGGACAGGACCAGCACAGATACGCAGTATTTT. Translating it yields CASSFWDRTSTDTQYF.

This clonotype was seen a single time. The rearrangement links TRBV4-2 to TRBJ2-3, with 13 bases matching TRBD2. CDR1 and CDR2 from the germline V gene are LGHNA and YNFKEQ. The V and J ends lost 2 bases and 6 bases, in that order; junction bases with no gene match: 14. The CDR3 spans 19 residues. CDR3 residues: CASSQKGLAGALVSDTQYF. CDR3 sequence (DNA): TGTGCCAGCAGCCAAAAAGGACTAGCGGGAGCCCTAGTATCGGATACGCAGTATTTT.

This rearrangement joins TRBV9 to TRBJ1-1, with 9 bases identical to TRBD1. V shed 2 bases, J shed 3 bases, and the junction held 11 bases outside the gene matches. The CDR3 spans 17 residues. From germline, CDR1 is SGDLS and CDR2 YYNGEE. The CDR3 DNA reads as TGTGCCAGCAGCGTTGGGACAGGGAGGGTTGAGGACACTGAAGCTTTCTTT. Encoded protein: CASSVGTGRVEDTEAFF.

This chain uses TRBV11-2 with TRBJ2-1; TRBD2 matches at 7 bases. The V segment lost 1 base and the J segment 0 bases; nucleotides outside the gene matches: 18. Germline loops: CDR1 SGHAT, CDR2 FQNNGV. The CDR3 sequence is 21 residues long. CDR3 sequence reads: CASSLGFGPSGVGGSYNEQFF. The CDR3 DNA reads TGTGCCAGCAGCTTAGGGTTCGGTCCCAGCGGGGTCGGGGGCTCCTACAATGAGCAGTTCTTC. Full variable domain (outside the CDR3, taken from reference TRBV11-2 and TRBJ2-1): EAGVAQSPRYKIIEKRQSVAFWCNPISGHATLYWYQQILGQGPKLLIQFQNNGVVDDSQLPKDRFSAERLKGVDSTLKIQPAKLEDSAVYLCASSLGFGPSGVGGSYNEQFFGPGTRLTVL.

The chain couples TRBV20-1 to TRBJ1-3; the D gene is possibly TRBD1 (6 bases). Germline CDR1 DFQATT, CDR2 SNEGSKA (reference sequence). This CDR3 region has 13 residues. The CDR3 sequence: CTPDRNGRNTIYF. The CDR3 bases are TGCACCCCTGACAGGAATGGTCGGAACACCATATATTTT.

This clonotype was detected ten times or more. In nucleotides, the CDR3 is TGTGCCAGCAGCAAACTAGCGACGACCTACAATGAGCAGTTCTTC. This codes for CASSKLATTYNEQFF. This chain uses TRBV12-3 or TRBV12-4 with TRBJ2-1, with TRBD2 matching 7 bases. The CDR3 is 15 residues long. The J segment lost 2 bases and the V segment lost 6 bases, leaving 7 bases of the junction unmatched.

This clonotype was found many times. The genes are TRBV28 and TRBJ2-7, with a tentative D call TRBD1 (6 bases). CDR3 size: 17 residues. Germline V CDR1 and CDR2: MDHEN, SYDVKM. V lost 5 bases and J 3 bases, leaving 23 bases between the germline ends. The CDR3: CASSGPSDREGFYEQYV. For the CDR3, the DNA is TGTGCCAGCAGTGGGCCATCGGACAGAGAAGGATTCTACGAGCAGTACGTC.

This clonotype was found a few times. V and J are TRBV6-1 and TRBJ2-1; no clear D. The CDR3 totals 13 residues. Trimming removed 6 bases at V and 6 bases at J, with 12 bases between. Germline CDR1 is MNHNS and CDR2 is SASEGT. For the CDR3, the DNA is TGTGCCAGCAGCAGGTTGTGGGGCAATGAGCAGTTCTTC. The encoded protein is CASSRLWGNEQFF.

J is TRBJ2-7 and V is TRBV6-2 or TRBV6-3; D gene ambiguous. Germline V CDR1 and CDR2: MNHEY, SVGEGT. There are 15 residues in the CDR3. The V end lost 6 bases, the J end lost 0 bases, and 15 bases lay between the germline ends. The CDR3 DNA sequence: TGTGCCAGCAGATTTGGCAGAACTATCTCCTACGAGCAGTACGTC. Translating gives CASRFGRTISYEQYV.

About this clonotype itself: A much larger clone sits a single nucleotide away, making a read error possible. V usage is TRBV2 and J usage is TRBJ1-2, with a tentative D call TRBD1 (5 bases). This CDR3 contains 14 residues. In germline, CDR1 is SNHLY, CDR2 FYNNEI. V gave up 2 bases and J gave up 8 bases, with 15 bases separating them. CDR3 coding DNA: TGTGCCAGCAGTGAACGAGTGGACATAGGGGGCTACACCTTC. Amino acid sequence: CASSERVDIGGYTF.

The rearrangement links TRBV3-1 to TRBJ2-2; 12 nucleotides match TRBD2. V was pared by 3 bases and J by 5 bases, with 10 bases of the junction left unmatched. Germline lookup yields CDR1 LGHDT and CDR2 YNNKEL (reference sequence). This CDR3 region has 18 residues. This chain's CDR3 is CASSHEPLAGGPTGELFF. The CDR3 coding sequence is TGTGCCAGCAGCCACGAACCCCTAGCGGGGGGGCCAACCGGGGAGCTGTTTTTT.

This clonotype has at least ten counts. This chain uses TRBV27 with TRBJ2-7; D uncertain. Trimming removed 5 bases from V and 3 bases from J, with 11 bases in between. CDR1 is MNHEY, CDR2 SMNVEV, per germline (reference sequence). This CDR3 region has 13 residues. The CDR3 sequence: CASSPGPDYEQYF. In DNA, the CDR3 is TGTGCCAGCAGTCCCGGGCCAGACTACGAGCAGTACTTC.

The rearrangement joins TRBV10-3 to TRBJ2-5, with D perhaps TRBD1 (8 bases). V gave up 3 bases and J gave up 4 bases, with 15 bases separating them. The CDR3 totals 15 residues. Germline lookup yields CDR1 ENHRY and CDR2 SYGVKD. Here the CDR3 DNA reads TGTGCCATCAGTGACCTAACAGGGGGGGGAGAGACCCAGTACTTC. It encodes CAISDLTGGGETQYF.

Only a few counts were recorded for this clonotype. Here the CDR3 DNA reads TGCAGTGCTACCGTAGCGGGGATAAAAGAGACCCAGTACTTC. Its protein is CSATVAGIKETQYF. This chain joins TRBV20-1 and TRBJ2-5; 8 nucleotides match TRBD2. Trimming removed 4 bases from V and 3 bases from J; junction bases left unmatched: 7. Germline V lookup: CDR1 DFQATT, CDR2 SNEGSKA (reference sequence). CDR3 length equals 14 residues.

The chain joins TRBV11-2 to TRBJ2-7, with no clear D. The V gene lost 5 bases and the J gene lost 6 bases, with 11 bases spanning the gap. CDR1 and CDR2 from the germline V gene are SGHAT and FQNNGV. The CDR3 length is 12 residues. CDR3 nucleotide sequence: TGTGCCAGCAGCCCGTTTGCCCGCGAGCAGTACGTC. Translation gives CASSPFAREQYV.

This clonotype was detected only a few times. J is TRBJ2-1 and V is TRBV6-5; 9 positions match TRBD1. Per the germline V gene, CDR1 is MNHEY and CDR2 is SVGAGI. V lost 4 bases, J lost 7 bases, and 5 bases stayed unmatched. This CDR3 region has 14 residues. CDR3 in amino acids: CASSSGTGFNEQFF. CDR3 bases: TGTGCCAGCAGTTCCGGGACAGGGTTTAATGAGCAGTTCTTC.

This clonotype has only a few counts. The J gene is TRBJ2-1, the V gene TRBV20-1; 9 positions match TRBD2. The CDR3 has 16 residues. V trimming: 1 base; J trimming: 4 bases; junction bases outside the gene matches: 8. From germline, CDR1 is DFQATT and CDR2 SNEGSKA (reference sequence). The CDR3 DNA follows: TGCAGTGCTAGAGTTAGGCGGGGGGGATTTTACAATGAGCAGTTCTTC. It translates to CSARVRRGGFYNEQFF.

The rearrangement links TRBV12-3 or TRBV12-4 to TRBJ2-1, with TRBD1 as a possible D gene (6 bases). The CDR3 has 15 amino acids. V was clipped by 6 bases and J by 6 bases, with 18 bases between them. CDR3 in amino acids: CASREDSSWVNEQFF. In DNA, the CDR3 is TGTGCCAGCAGGGAGGACAGTTCGTGGGTCAATGAGCAGTTCTTC.

The V call is TRBV20-1, the J call TRBJ2-3; D unresolved. CDR1 and CDR2 (germline): DFQATT, SNEGSKA (reference sequence). This CDR3 spans 16 amino acids. The V and J ends lost 3 bases and 6 bases respectively, with 22 bases between them. CDR3 DNA: TGCAGTGCTAGTGATGGGGTTCCCCCCACCTGGGATACGCAGTATTTT. Its translation: CSASDGVPPTWDTQYF.

At least ten counts were recorded for this clonotype. CDR3 DNA: TGTGCCAGCAGCCAGGACAGATACAATGAGCAGTTCTTC. Translation gives CASSQDRYNEQFF. J is TRBJ2-1 and V is TRBV12-3 or TRBV12-4, with D perhaps matching TRBD1 (6 bases). This CDR3 spans 13 amino acids. V lost 6 bases and J lost 4, with 10 bases in between.